A selection of T cell receptor beta chains follows, all from one sample in a study of blood T cell repertoires in COVID-19. Clones were read by immunoSEQ multiplex PCR, and TCRdb kept only the in-frame ones, dropping some. The sample lists 270,000 or so clones; around nine tenths were seen once. The material sequenced was peripheral blood. These receptors all come from a middle-aged man with active or convalescent COVID-19. The CDR3 runs from the conserved cysteine through the conserved F or W. A D gene is named only where the DNA matches it firmly. Expanded clones get a size class; other rows say once, few or many, or leave the size out.

V,size,D,length,J,DNA,CDR3
TRBV7-9,many,TRBD1,13,TRBJ1-4,TGTGCCAGCAGCGTCGACAGGGGTGAAAAACTGTTTTTT,CASSVDRGEKLFF
TRBV11-2,.,TRBD1,15,TRBJ1-2,TGTGCCAGCAGCACTAGCCCCACGACAGGGACCGGCTACACCTTC,CASSTSPTTGTGYTF
TRBV7-3,.,TRBD1,14,TRBJ2-1,TGTGCCAGCAGCTCAGGCCCTGACAGGGGACTTCAGTTCTTC,CASSSGPDRGLQFF
TRBV7-2,.,TRBD2,15,TRBJ2-7,TGTGCCAGCACCCTTCTAGCGGGAGGGGCCTACGAGCAGTACTTC,CASTLLAGGAYEQYF
TRBV28,.,TRBD1,12,TRBJ2-3,TGTGCCAGCGGGGGACAGACAGATACGCAGTATTTT,CASGGQTDTQYF
TRBV5-4,.,.,13,TRBJ2-7,TGTGCCAGCAGCCTGGACGGCTCCTACGAGCAGTACTTC,CASSLDGSYEQYF
TRBV18,.,TRBD1,16,TRBJ1-1,TGTGCCAGCTCACCAGGGACAGGGGGAACCAACACTGAAGCTTTCTTT,CASSPGTGGTNTEAFF
TRBV7-8,.,.,15,TRBJ1-5,TGTGCCAGCAGCTTAAGGCAGGGATACAATCAGCCCCAGCATTTT,CASSLRQGYNQPQHF
TRBV18,few,.,16,TRBJ2-6,TGTGCCAGCTCACCTAGAGAGGGAACTGGGGCCAACGTCCTGACTTTC,CASSPREGTGANVLTF
TRBV28,.,TRBD2,16,TRBJ2-7,TGTGCCAGCAGTTCCCTCCTAGCGGGGGCATCCTACGAGCAGTACTTC,CASSSLLAGASYEQYF
TRBV11-2,.,.,14,TRBJ2-1,TGTGCCAGCAGCGCCCAGATCCAAAACAATGAGCAGTTCTTC,CASSAQIQNNEQFF
TRBV5-4,.,TRBD2,15,TRBJ2-2,TGTGCCAGCAGCTTGACTAGCGCGAACACCGGGGAGCTGTTTTTT,CASSLTSANTGELFF
TRBV5-6,once,.,15,TRBJ1-5,TGTGCCAGCAGCTACGGAGGGTATAGCAATCAGCCCCAGCATTTT,CASSYGGYSNQPQHF
TRBV28,.,TRBD1,15,TRBJ1-2,TGTGCCAGCAGTTTCCCCACAGGGGCGAGCTATGGCTACACCTTC,CASSFPTGASYGYTF
TRBV18,.,TRBD1,13,TRBJ2-7,TGTGCCAGCTCAGGGACAGCAGTCTACGAGCAGTACTTC,CASSGTAVYEQYF
TRBV9,.,.,14,TRBJ2-2,TGTGCCAGCCAGGGGATCGCGACCACCGGGGAGCTGTTTTTT,CASQGIATTGELFF
TRBV10-3,.,TRBD1,18,TRBJ1-1,TGTGCCATCAGTGAGTCGAAGACAGGGGTAGATATGAACACTGAAGCTTTCTTT,CAISESKTGVDMNTEAFF
TRBV27,.,TRBD2,15,TRBJ2-1,TGTGCCAGCAGTACACTAGCGGGGACTAACAATGAGCAGTTCTTC,CASSTLAGTNNEQFF
TRBV12-3/TRBV12-4,.,TRBD1,13,TRBJ2-3,TGTGCCAGCAGTCTAGCCGGGACAGATGCGCAGTATTTT,CASSLAGTDAQYF
TRBV5-1,.,TRBD1,13,TRBJ1-4,TGCGCCAGCAGCTTTGGGACAGATGAAAAACTGTTTTTT,CASSFGTDEKLFF
TRBV30,.,.,12,TRBJ1-2,TGTGCCTGGATCAGGAAAGGCTATGGCTACACCTTC,CAWIRKGYGYTF
TRBV6-5,.,.,14,TRBJ2-2,TGTGCCAGCTCGAGGACATCCAACACCGGGGAGCTGTTTTTT,CASSRTSNTGELFF
TRBV9,.,.,13,TRBJ2-5,TGTGCCAGCAGCGGCGGCGGGGTTGCGGCCCAGTACTTC,CASSGGGVAAQYF
TRBV7-9,.,.,15,TRBJ2-2,TGTGCCAGCAGAGGGCGACAGACCAACACCGGGGAGCTGTTTTTT,CASRGRQTNTGELFF
TRBV27,.,TRBD1,17,TRBJ1-5,TGTGCCAGCAACCCTAGGGACAGGGGGCTACCTAATCAGCCCCAGCATTTT,CASNPRDRGLPNQPQHF
TRBV7-3,.,.,17,TRBJ1-2,TGTGCCAGCAGCCTCCTGCGGGGGGAGGGACGGGAGGATGGCTACACCTTC,CASSLLRGEGREDGYTF
TRBV19,once,TRBD1,14,TRBJ1-5,TGTGCCAGCGGAGGGACAGGGGAAAATCAGCCCCAGCATTTT,CASGGTGENQPQHF
TRBV6-6,.,.,15,TRBJ2-5,TGTGCCAGCAGTAGAATTACAGGGAGAGCGGAGACCCAGTACTTC,CASSRITGRAETQYF
TRBV24-1,.,TRBD1,15,TRBJ2-3,TGTGCCACCAGTGACATACAGGGGGCCGCAGATACGCAGTATTTT,CATSDIQGAADTQYF